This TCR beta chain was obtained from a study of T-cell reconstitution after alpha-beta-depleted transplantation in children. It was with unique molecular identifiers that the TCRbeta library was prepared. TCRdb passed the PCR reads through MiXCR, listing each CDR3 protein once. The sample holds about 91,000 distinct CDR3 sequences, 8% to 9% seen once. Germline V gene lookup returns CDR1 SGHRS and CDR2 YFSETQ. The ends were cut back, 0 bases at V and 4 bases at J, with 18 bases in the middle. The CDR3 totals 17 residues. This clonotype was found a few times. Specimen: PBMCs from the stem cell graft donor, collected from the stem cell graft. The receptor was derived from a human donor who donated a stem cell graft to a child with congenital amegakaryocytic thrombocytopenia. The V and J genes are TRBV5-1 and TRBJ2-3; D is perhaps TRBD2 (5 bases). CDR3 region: CASSLAGSGLGSDTQYF. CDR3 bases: TGCGCCAGCAGCTTGGCCGGTTCGGGGTTGGGTTCAGATACGCAGTATTTT.